The 18 T cell receptor beta chains listed next were all sequenced from one sample in a study of T-cell reconstitution after alpha-beta-depleted transplantation in children. Preparation of the TCRbeta library involved a method that used unique molecular identifiers. TCRdb used MiXCR to reprocess the PCR reads, holding one entry per CDR3 protein. This repertoire shows about 540,000 distinct CDR3 sequences, approximately 20% found once; its top ten account for roughly 3.3%. Source: PBMCs from the stem cell graft donor, taken from the stem cell graft. These receptors were taken from a human donor who donated a stem cell graft to a child with acute lymphoblastic leukemia.

Concerning this clonotype: Mismatch with germline at one junction end may stem from a read error. The V gene is TRBV29-1, the J gene TRBJ2-3; D gene unclear. CDR1 is SQVTM and CDR2 is ANQGSEA in the germline V gene. This CDR3 is 12 amino acids long. CDR3 coding DNA: TGCAGCGTTGAGTCTGCGGAAGATATGCAGTATTTT. This sequence encodes CSVESAEDMQYF.

The CDR3 DNA sequence: TGCAGTGCCCTAAAATTCACAGATACGCAGTATTTT. Translated, it gives CSALKFTDTQYF. The chain uses TRBV20-1 and TRBJ2-3; D is unclear. Germline-derived CDR1 and CDR2 are DFQATT and SNEGSKA (reference sequence). The CDR3 length is 12 residues. V shed 6 bases and J shed 2 bases, with 9 bases lying between them.

This clonotype was seen only a few times. The chain uses TRBV5-1 and TRBJ2-6; D is unresolved. Trimming took off 4 bases at V and 1 base at J, with 3 bases between the two ends. The CDR3 totals 13 residues. The germline CDR1 and CDR2 sequences are SGHRS and YFSETQ. CDR3 residues: CASSQSGANVLTF. Written as DNA, the CDR3 is TGCGCCAGCAGCCAGTCTGGGGCCAACGTCCTGACTTTC.

J is TRBJ2-2 and V is TRBV3-1; no definite D call. The length of the CDR3 is 14 residues. With 7 bases removed from V and 0 bases from J, the gap between germline ends came to 9 bases. The germline V gene encodes CDR1 LGHDT and CDR2 YNNKEL (reference sequence). The CDR3 DNA is TGTGCCAGCAATAGGCTCGCGAACACCGGGGAGCTGTTTTTT. The encoded protein is CASNRLANTGELFF.

The CDR3 reads CASSLGPGQGGGEQYF. The CDR3 nucleotides read TGTGCCAGCAGCTTGGGACCGGGACAGGGAGGGGGCGAGCAGTACTTC. The J gene is TRBJ2-7, the V gene TRBV5-6; 9 bases line up with TRBD1. Germline CDR1 reads SGHDT; CDR2 reads YYEEEE. CDR3 size: 16 residues. Trimming cost V 0 bases and J 6 bases; bases outside gene matches: 10.

This chain connects TRBV10-2 to TRBJ2-2; 8 bases fit TRBD2. V lost 7 bases to trimming and J lost 1 base; unmatched junction nucleotides: 2. Germline assignment: CDR1 WSHSY and CDR2 SAAADI. The CDR3 sequence is 14 residues long. CDR3 sequence reads: CASISGMNTGELFF. In DNA form, the CDR3 reads TGCGCCAGCATTAGCGGGATGAACACCGGGGAGCTGTTTTTT.

This chain links TRBV10-3 with TRBJ2-7; no clear D gene. The CDR3 is made up of 13 amino acids. Looked up from germline, CDR1 is ENHRY and CDR2 is SYGVKD. Trimming left V 2 bases short and J 2 bases short, with 7 bases between. CDR3 DNA: TGTGCCATCAGTGAGACAGTAACCTACGAGCAGTACTTC. Translated, it gives CAISETVTYEQYF.

This clonotype was counted only a few times. The CDR3 DNA follows: TGCGCCAGCAGCCAAGATTGGCCGGCTCTTGGAAACACCATATATTTT. Translated, it gives CASSQDWPALGNTIYF. V is TRBV4-1 and J is TRBJ1-3; D gene uncertain. The CDR3 totals 16 residues. Trimming shortened V by 0 bases and J by 3 bases, and 12 bases separated the two germline ends. Germline V CDR1 and CDR2: MGHRA, YSYEKL.

The rearrangement joins TRBV7-9 to TRBJ1-6, with 7 positions matching TRBD1. Trimming at V came to 9 bases and at J to 8 bases, leaving 10 bases not matched to a gene. The germline V gene encodes CDR1 SEHNR and CDR2 FQNEAQ (reference sequence). The CDR3 has 14 amino acids. CDR3 sequence reads: CASRTGTDDSPLHF. The CDR3 nucleotides are TGTGCCAGTCGGACGGGGACAGATGATTCACCCCTCCACTTT. Drawing the rest from reference TRBV7-9 and TRBJ1-6, the complete variable domain is DTGVSQNPRHKITKRGQNVTFRCDPISEHNRLYWYRQTLGQGPEFLTYFQNEAQLEKSRLLSDRFSAERPKGSFSTLEIQRTEQGDSAMYLCASRTGTDDSPLHFGNGTRLTVT.

The J gene is TRBJ2-7, the V gene TRBV6-6; D is ambiguous. V lost 2 bases to trimming and J lost 3 bases, with 8 bases between them. CDR3 length equals 13 residues. From germline, CDR1 is MNHNY and CDR2 SVGAGI (reference sequence). The CDR3 DNA reads TGTGCCAGCAGTTACGGCACCTTCTACGAGCAGTACTTC. Its translation is CASSYGTFYEQYF.

The V and J genes are TRBV11-2 and TRBJ2-1, with D possibly being TRBD1 or TRBD2 (5 bases each). The germline V gene has CDR1 SGHAT and CDR2 FQNNGV. With 0 bases removed from V and 1 base from J, the gap between germline ends came to 19 bases. The CDR3 loop spans 19 amino acids. Written as DNA, the CDR3 is TGTGCCAGCAGCTTAGATAGTGGTCGGGGCTTAGGGTCCTACAATGAGCAGTTCTTC. This sequence encodes CASSLDSGRGLGSYNEQFF.

This chain connects TRBV27 to TRBJ2-7; D is ambiguous. Trimming cost V 5 bases and J 4 bases, with 15 bases left between them. This CDR3 spans 14 amino acids. Germline CDR1 MNHEY, CDR2 SMNVEV (reference sequence). The CDR3: CASSPLDSTYEQYF. DNA for the CDR3: TGTGCCAGCAGTCCTCTGGATAGCACGTACGAGCAGTACTTC.

This clonotype appeared a few times. The J gene is TRBJ1-1, the V gene TRBV2; D might be TRBD1 (5 bases). The CDR3 loop spans 16 amino acids. Trimming cost V 11 bases and J 3 bases, with 25 bases left between them. The germline CDR1 and CDR2 sequences are SNHLY and FYNNEI. CDR3 amino acids: CAGAIGGDQYDTEAFF. As DNA, the CDR3 is TGTGCCGGGGCAATCGGGGGGGATCAATACGACACTGAAGCTTTCTTT. Looking up the rest from reference TRBV2 and TRBJ1-1 gives the full variable domain: EPEVTQTPSHQVTQMGQEVILRCVPISNHLYFYWYRQILGQKVEFLVSFYNNEISEKSEIFDDQFSVERPDGSNFTLKIRSTKLEDSAMYFCAGAIGGDQYDTEAFFGQGTRLTVV.

The J gene is TRBJ2-1, the V gene TRBV3-1; tentative D call: TRBD2 (5 bases). Germline values: CDR1 LGHDT, CDR2 YNNKEL (reference sequence). Trimming left V 2 bases short and J 0 bases short, with 11 bases between. The CDR3 consists of 16 residues. This CDR3 reads CASSQPSGYSYNEQFF. CDR3 in DNA: TGTGCCAGCAGCCAACCCAGCGGATACTCCTACAATGAGCAGTTCTTC.

This chain joins TRBV7-9 and TRBJ2-5, with TRBD2 as a possible D gene (5 bases). Deletions cut 2 bases from V and 10 bases from J, with 11 bases between. This CDR3 has 12 residues. The germline gives CDR1 SEHNR, CDR2 FQNEAQ (reference sequence). Here the CDR3 reads CASSLSNEGQYF. CDR3 DNA: TGTGCCAGCAGCTTATCAAACGAGGGCCAGTACTTC.

This clonotype occurred a few times. The V gene is TRBV5-1, the J gene TRBJ2-7; 8 nucleotides match TRBD2. Germline values: CDR1 SGHRS, CDR2 YFSETQ. The junction had 9 bases not matched to a gene; V was cut back by 4 bases and J by 0 bases. The CDR3 contains 16 residues. The CDR3 loop reads CASSGPSGPYSYEQYF. The CDR3 DNA is TGCGCCAGCAGCGGACCTAGCGGGCCCTACTCCTACGAGCAGTACTTC.

The chain combines TRBV24-1 with TRBJ2-2; D is possibly TRBD1 (5 bases). The CDR3 has 16 amino acids. Germline V CDR1 and CDR2: KGHDR, SFDVKD. Trimming cost V 9 bases and J 1 base, with 17 bases left between them. CDR3 sequence reads: CATSSSRQMNTGELFF. The CDR3 region has the DNA TGTGCCACCTCCTCATCTCGACAGATGAACACCGGGGAGCTGTTTTTT.

This clonotype has only a few counts. This sequence joins TRBV20-1 and TRBJ1-5; the D is unclear. The V end lost 8 bases, the J end lost 1 base, and 18 bases lay between the germline ends. The germline gives CDR1 DFQATT, CDR2 SNEGSKA (reference sequence). CDR3 length: 15 residues. The CDR3 DNA follows: TGCAGTTCCCTTCCCGACTCCAGGAGCAATCAGCCCCAGCATTTT. This codes for CSSLPDSRSNQPQHF.